These 26 T cell receptor beta chains were all obtained from the same sample, sequenced in a study of T cells in localized non-small cell lung cancer. TCRdb's table, derived via immunoSEQ multiplex PCR, lists solely in-frame clones and lacks some. The repertoire holds roughly 39,000 clones, about 85% seen once, with around a third in the top ten. The sample consisted of PBMCs, taken before any cancer treatment. The source of these receptors is a woman aged 35-75 years with stage II squamous cell lung carcinoma.

This clone was found a few times. The gene calls are TRBV10-3 and TRBJ2-1; TRBD1 is a possible D gene (6 bases). Trimming stripped 4 bases from V and 10 bases from J, with 14 bases between. Per the germline V gene, CDR1 is ENHRY and CDR2 is SYGVKD. This CDR3 comprises 13 residues. The CDR3 DNA follows: TGTGCCATCAGTGGGGGACAAGGGGAGGAGCAGTTCTTC. This encodes CAISGGQGEEQFF.

The chain links TRBV19 to TRBJ1-2; D is unresolved. CDR1 and CDR2 from the germline V gene are LNHDA and SQIVND (reference sequence). The ends were cut back, 0 bases at V and 3 bases at J, with 14 bases in the middle. This CDR3 contains 16 residues. The CDR3 nucleotides read TGTGCCAGTAGTATAGATCTCCGGGGAGGGTACTATGGCTACACCTTC. Its translation: CASSIDLRGGYYGYTF. The full variable domain, in which reference TRBV19 and TRBJ1-2 provide the parts outside the CDR3, is DGGITQSPKYLFRKEGQNVTLSCEQNLNHDAMYWYRQDPGQGLRLIYYSQIVNDFQKGDIAEGYSVSREKKESFPLTVTSAQKNPTAFYLCASSIDLRGGYYGYTFGSGTRLTVV.

V usage is TRBV6-1 and J usage is TRBJ1-3, with D uncertain. This CDR3 contains 15 residues. Germline-derived CDR1 and CDR2 are MNHNS and SASEGT. Trimming took 6 bases from V and 0 from J, leaving 12 bases between them. In nucleotides, the CDR3 is TGTGCCAGCAGGGAGGCTTCGAGCTCTGGAAACACCATATATTTT. The encoded protein is CASREASSSGNTIYF.

This clone came up many times. The CDR3 spells CSASPAQLPNTEAFF. CDR3 bases: TGCAGCGCCTCCCCGGCACAGCTCCCAAACACTGAAGCTTTCTTT. The chain links TRBV29-1 to TRBJ1-1; no clear D gene. The CDR3 loop spans 15 amino acids. Trimming removed 7 bases from V and 2 bases from J, with 20 bases in between. CDR1 is SQVTM, CDR2 ANQGSEA, per germline.

The chain has TRBV28 and TRBJ1-5; D gene uncertain. The V gene lost 6 bases and the J gene lost 2 bases, with 14 bases spanning the gap. CDR1 is MDHEN, CDR2 SYDVKM, per germline. This CDR3 spans 15 amino acids. Here the CDR3 DNA reads TGTGCCAGCAGCCGGACCTCCGGGGGCAATCAGCCCCAGCATTTT. This encodes CASSRTSGGNQPQHF.

Only a few counts were recorded for this clone. The chain employs TRBV2 and TRBJ1-1, with a tentative D call TRBD1 (5 bases). Per germline, CDR1 SNHLY and CDR2 FYNNEI. Trimming took off 3 bases at V and 0 bases at J, with 11 bases between the two ends. This CDR3 is 15 amino acids long. This chain's CDR3 is CASSELGGLNTEAFF. The CDR3 DNA reads TGTGCCAGCAGTGAGTTGGGGGGATTGAACACTGAAGCTTTCTTT.

This sequence joins TRBV11-2 and TRBJ2-1, with D uncertain. The CDR3 loop spans 13 amino acids. CDR1 SGHAT and CDR2 FQNNGV come from the germline V gene. Trimming shortened V by 7 bases and J by 6 bases, and 13 bases separated the two germline ends. CDR3 nucleotide sequence: TGTGCCAGCACTGCGGACCCCAGCAATGAGCAGTTCTTC. It yields the protein CASTADPSNEQFF.

This clone is labeled medium-sized (0.01 to 0.1%). The same CDR3 is also encoded by other DNA sequences in this sample. This sequence joins TRBV13 and TRBJ1-1; no reliable D call. Germline V gene data show CDR1 as PRHDT and CDR2 as FYEKMQ (reference sequence). The CDR3 sequence is 12 residues long. The ends were cut back, 3 bases at V and 11 bases at J, with 13 bases in the middle. CDR3 sequence reads: CASSFIRGIAFF. The CDR3 DNA is TGTGCCAGCAGCTTTATCCGGGGTATCGCTTTCTTT. Full variable domain (remainder filled in from reference TRBV13 and TRBJ1-1): AAGVIQSPRHLIKEKRETATLKCYPIPRHDTVYWYQQGPGQDPQFLISFYEKMQSDKGSIPDRFSAQQFSDYHSELNMSSLELGDSALYFCASSFIRGIAFFGQGTRLTVV.

V gene TRBV27 combines with J gene TRBJ2-1; D gene uncertain. The germline CDR1 and CDR2 sequences are MNHEY and SMNVEV (reference sequence). The CDR3 spans 15 residues. V lost 0 bases and J 3 bases, leaving 9 bases between the germline ends. CDR3 loop: CASSLSGGIYNEQFF. The CDR3 DNA reads TGTGCCAGCAGTTTATCGGGCGGAATCTACAATGAGCAGTTCTTC.

The chain uses TRBV7-8 and TRBJ2-5, with D unclear. Trimming took off 5 bases at V and 1 base at J, with 14 bases between the two ends. Germline V gives CDR1 SGHVS, CDR2 FQNEAQ. CDR3 length: 15 amino acids. The CDR3 region is CASSLTHDAQETQYF. CDR3 coding DNA: TGTGCCAGCAGCCTCACCCACGACGCCCAAGAGACCCAGTACTTC.

The chain links TRBV9 to TRBJ2-3, with TRBD1 matching over 8 bases. J was trimmed by 3 bases and V by 3 bases; bases with no gene match: 3. Germline-derived CDR1 and CDR2 are SGDLS and YYNGEE. The CDR3 sequence is 14 residues long. CDR3 bases: TGTGCCAGCAGCGCCGGGACAGGAACAGATACGCAGTATTTT. This translates into CASSAGTGTDTQYF. The full variable domain, with the rest looked up from reference TRBV9 and TRBJ2-3, is DSGVTQTPKHLITATGQRVTLRCSPRSGDLSVYWYQQSLDQGLQFLIQYYNGEERAKGNILERFSAQQFPDLHSELNLSSLELGDSALYFCASSAGTGTDTQYFGPGTRLTVL.

The CDR3 reads CASSFGWRSAGANVLTF. CDR3 in DNA: TGTGCCAGCAGTTTTGGGTGGCGAAGTGCTGGGGCCAACGTCCTGACTTTC. The rearrangement joins TRBV27 to TRBJ2-6; D remains ambiguous. The CDR3 is 17 amino acids. V lost 3 bases and J 2 bases, leaving 14 bases between the germline ends. CDR1 and CDR2 from the germline V gene are MNHEY and SMNVEV (reference sequence). Full variable domain (rest looked up from reference TRBV27 and TRBJ2-6): EAQVTQNPRYLITVTGKKLTVTCSQNMNHEYMSWYRQDPGLGLRQIYYSMNVEVTDKGDVPEGYKVSRKEKRNFPLILESPSPNQTSLYFCASSFGWRSAGANVLTFGAGSRLTVL.

This clone showed up just a few times. The CDR3 DNA reads as TGTGCCAGCAGCACTGGGGGGTCAACGCAAGAGACCCAGTACTTC. Amino acids: CASSTGGSTQETQYF. The V gene is TRBV7-9, the J gene TRBJ2-5, with D tentatively TRBD2 (6 bases). Germline CDR1 is SEHNR and CDR2 is FQNEAQ (reference sequence). V was trimmed by 5 bases and J by 2 bases, leaving 15 bases between them. This CDR3 is built from 15 residues.

The J gene is TRBJ2-5, the V gene TRBV7-2; 10 bases fit TRBD2. Germline trimming cut 1 base from V and 5 bases from J; bases unmatched to any gene: 1. CDR1 and CDR2 from the germline V gene are SGHTA and FQGNSA. The CDR3 covers 14 residues. CDR3 loop: CASSLVAGGETQYF. Here the CDR3 DNA reads TGTGCCAGCAGCTTAGTAGCGGGAGGTGAGACCCAGTACTTC.

The sample holds a few counts of this clone. This chain links TRBV20-1 with TRBJ2-2; D remains ambiguous. The V gene's germline CDR1 is DFQATT and CDR2 SNEGSKA (reference sequence). The ends were cut back, 3 bases at V and 6 bases at J, with 5 bases in the middle. CDR3 size: 11 residues. For the CDR3, the DNA is TGCAGTGCTAGTGGATCCGGGGAGCTGTTTTTT. Protein: CSASGSGELFF.

The chain has TRBV6-4 and TRBJ2-2, with a tentative D call TRBD1 (5 bases). CDR1 and CDR2 from the germline V gene are MRHNA and SNTAGT. V lost 8 bases and J 3 bases, leaving 10 bases between the germline ends. The CDR3 is 13 amino acids. DNA of the CDR3: TGTGCCAGCCAGGACACATACACCGGGGAGCTGTTTTTT. Translating gives CASQDTYTGELFF.

The chain is built from TRBV7-9 and TRBJ2-7, with D unresolved. V was pared by 5 bases and J by 4 bases, with 9 bases between. The CDR3 runs to 12 residues. CDR1 is SEHNR and CDR2 is FQNEAQ in the germline V gene (reference sequence). Here the CDR3 DNA reads TGTGCCAGCAGCGCCATGGGGTACGAGCAGTACTTC. Translating gives CASSAMGYEQYF.

The chain couples TRBV4-2 to TRBJ2-2; 12 bases are a match to TRBD2. This CDR3 contains 17 residues. The V and J ends lost 0 bases and 10 bases, in that order; junction bases with no gene match: 9. CDR1 is LGHNA, CDR2 YNFKEQ, per germline. DNA of the CDR3: TGTGCCAGCAGCCAAGAGGTGCTAGCGGGGGGGCGCGCGGAGCTGTTTTTT. Translation: CASSQEVLAGGRAELFF.

The chain carries TRBV19 and TRBJ2-3, with D possibly being TRBD2 (5 bases). V lost 3 bases to trimming and J lost 1 base, with 11 bases between them. The V gene's germline CDR1 is LNHDA and CDR2 SQIVND (reference sequence). CDR3 size: 15 residues. The CDR3 spells CASSMQVRGTDTQYF. The DNA of the CDR3 is TGTGCCAGTAGTATGCAGGTGCGGGGCACAGATACGCAGTATTTT.

The chain uses TRBV4-2 and TRBJ1-5, with 8 bases fitting TRBD1. The trim removed 3 bases at V and 7 bases at J, leaving 11 bases unmatched. CDR1 LGHNA and CDR2 YNFKEQ come from the germline V gene. CDR3 length equals 16 residues. The CDR3 region has the DNA TGTGCCAGCAGCCACGCCCTAGGACAGGGAGGCCAGCCCCAGCATTTT. Translated, it gives CASSHALGQGGQPQHF.

This chain joins TRBV7-8 and TRBJ1-3; TRBD1 matches at 11 bases. This CDR3 region has 18 residues. The ends lost 5 bases at V and 2 bases at J; junction bases unmatched: 11. The germline V gene has CDR1 SGHVS and CDR2 FQNEAQ. The CDR3 nucleotides are TGTGCCAGCAGCCCCCGGGGAGGACAGGGGGCGCCTGGAAACACCATATATTTT. Amino acids: CASSPRGGQGAPGNTIYF.

The chain is built from TRBV28 and TRBJ2-3; D gene ambiguous. This CDR3 comprises 13 residues. V gave up 5 bases and J gave up 0 bases, with 6 bases separating them. Germline V lookup: CDR1 MDHEN, CDR2 SYDVKM. The CDR3 sequence: CASSGDSTDTQYF. CDR3 bases: TGTGCCAGCAGTGGCGACAGCACAGATACGCAGTATTTT.

The chain recombines TRBV7-9 with TRBJ1-2; D is unclear. CDR3 length equals 14 residues. From germline, CDR1 is SEHNR and CDR2 FQNEAQ (reference sequence). V was pared by 5 bases and J by 5 bases, with 15 bases between. CDR3 loop: CASSPKQRIYGYTF. The CDR3 coding sequence is TGTGCCAGCAGCCCTAAACAGAGAATATATGGCTACACCTTC.

The V call is TRBV18, the J call TRBJ2-1; the D gene is possibly TRBD1 (5 bases). CDR3 length: 16 amino acids. Germline V lookup: CDR1 KGHSH, CDR2 LQKENI. V shed 2 bases and J shed 5 bases, with 16 bases lying between them. CDR3 residues: CASSPESSGFNNEQFF. The CDR3 region has the DNA TGTGCCAGCTCACCAGAGAGTTCAGGGTTCAACAATGAGCAGTTCTTC.

The chain links TRBV7-2 to TRBJ2-7; 9 bases fit TRBD2. This CDR3 has 14 residues. V lost 1 base to trimming and J lost 4 bases; unmatched junction nucleotides: 2. Germline values: CDR1 SGHTA, CDR2 FQGNSA. Here the CDR3 DNA reads TGTGCCAGCAGCTTAGGGCGGGAGGGTTACGAGCAGTACTTC. Protein: CASSLGREGYEQYF.

This chain joins TRBV9 and TRBJ2-1; tentative D call: TRBD2 (7 bases). V was clipped by 0 bases and J by 7 bases, with 14 bases between them. Germline lookup yields CDR1 SGDLS and CDR2 YYNGEE. This CDR3 has 15 amino acids. The CDR3 region has the DNA TGTGCCAGCAGCGTAGCGGGGGGCCATGCGAATGAGCAGTTCTTC. Protein product: CASSVAGGHANEQFF.